This TCR beta chain was identified during a study of cytomegalovirus exposure and HLA in healthy donors. Findings of the study overall: A missense variant in DCLRE1C was later tied to TCR beta V- and J-gene trimming. A later analysis by the authors found several of the most significant clusters apparently linked to common viral pathogens. Specificity of a few CMV-associated chains for CMV antigens was verified in vitro.

60 Vbeta and 13 Jbeta primers were used in PCR. Repertoires were generated with immunoSEQ multiplex PCR, while TCRdb's copy carries only in-frame clones and drops some. Counted here are around 100,000 clones, less than 80% occurring once; the ten biggest clones make up around 2.3%. Among the donors, all were healthy bone marrow donors. This CDR3 region has 15 residues. Germline V lookup: CDR1 LGHNA, CDR2 YNFKEQ. V gave up 5 bases and J gave up 3 bases, with 14 bases separating them. For this clone: The antigen remains undetermined.

The sequencing sample was made of PBMCs. J is TRBJ2-1 and V is TRBV4-2, with D hard to call. The receptor was derived from a young man in good health and CMV-seronegative. The CDR3 sequence: CASSSVRKDYNEQFF. CDR3 in DNA: TGTGCCAGCAGCTCTGTCAGGAAGGACTACAATGAGCAGTTCTTC.